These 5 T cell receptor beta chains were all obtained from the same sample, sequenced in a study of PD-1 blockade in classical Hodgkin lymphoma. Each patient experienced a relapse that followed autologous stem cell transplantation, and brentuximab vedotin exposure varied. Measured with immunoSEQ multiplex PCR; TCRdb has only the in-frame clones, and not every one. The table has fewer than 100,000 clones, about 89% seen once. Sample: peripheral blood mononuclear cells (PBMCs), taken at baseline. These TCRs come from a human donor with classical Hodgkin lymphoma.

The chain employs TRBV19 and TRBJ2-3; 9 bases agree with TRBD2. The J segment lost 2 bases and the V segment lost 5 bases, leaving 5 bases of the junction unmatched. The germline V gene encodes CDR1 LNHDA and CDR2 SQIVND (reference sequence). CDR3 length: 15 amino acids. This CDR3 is CASSYAGGYTDTQYF. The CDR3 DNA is TGTGCCAGTAGTTATGCGGGAGGGTACACAGATACGCAGTATTTT.

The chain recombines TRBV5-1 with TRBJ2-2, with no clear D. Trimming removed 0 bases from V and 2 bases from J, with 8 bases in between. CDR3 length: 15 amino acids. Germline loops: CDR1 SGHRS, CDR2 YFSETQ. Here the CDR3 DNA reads TGCGCCAGCAGCTTGGGGTCAGCCAACACCGGGGAGCTGTTTTTT. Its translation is CASSLGSANTGELFF.

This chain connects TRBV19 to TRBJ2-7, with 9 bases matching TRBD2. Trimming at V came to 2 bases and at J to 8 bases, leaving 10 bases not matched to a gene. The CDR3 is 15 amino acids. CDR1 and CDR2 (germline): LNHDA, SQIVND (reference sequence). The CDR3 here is CASSILPTRGGKQYF. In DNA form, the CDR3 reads TGTGCCAGTAGTATATTACCGACGCGGGGGGGAAAGCAGTACTTC.

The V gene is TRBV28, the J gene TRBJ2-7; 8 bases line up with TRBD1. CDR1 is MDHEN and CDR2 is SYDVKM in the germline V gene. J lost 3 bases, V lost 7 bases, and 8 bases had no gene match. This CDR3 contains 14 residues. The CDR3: CASISSGGFYEQYF. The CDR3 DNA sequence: TGTGCCAGCATATCGTCAGGGGGCTTCTACGAGCAGTACTTC.

This CDR3 is CASSQDVIGWDNEQFF. For the CDR3, the DNA is TGCGCCAGCAGCCAAGATGTGATAGGTTGGGACAATGAGCAGTTCTTC. The chain couples TRBV4-3 to TRBJ2-1; D unresolved. Germline V gives CDR1 LGHNA, CDR2 YSLEER. This CDR3 spans 16 amino acids. V was clipped by 0 bases and J by 5 bases, with 14 bases between them.